The 5 T cell receptor beta chains below come from one sample, sequenced in a study of Ad26.COV2.S vaccination and SARS-CoV-2 variants. Data came from immunoSEQ multiplex PCR; TCRdb stores just in-frame clones and leaves some out. The table lists 200,000 to 300,000 clones, around 87% of them singletons, with 9.5% to 12% in the top ten. The treatment denotes: some 20 received Ad26.COV2.S at low or high dose, single or two shots; 5 received placebo; per-sample allocation not given. Sampling happened 63 days after the first vaccine or placebo injection. The starting material was peripheral blood, obtained in a trial of Ad26.COV2.S vaccine versus placebo. Source of these receptors: a person aged 18-60 years who received the Ad26.COV2.S COVID-19 vaccine or a placebo.

The V gene is TRBV2, the J gene TRBJ2-7; 12 nucleotides line up with TRBD2. CDR1 and CDR2 (germline): SNHLY, FYNNEI. This CDR3 is built from 17 residues. V lost 7 bases and J lost 0; bases outside the gene matches: 10. The CDR3 bases are TGTGCCAGCACTCCCCTAGCGGGGGGGTTAAGCTCCTACGAGCAGTACTTC. This sequence encodes CASTPLAGGLSSYEQYF.

This clone occurred once. The chain uses TRBV29-1 and TRBJ2-3; 9 bases line up with TRBD2. J gave up 0 bases and V 7 bases, and 8 bases lay outside the gene matches. This CDR3 spans 15 amino acids. Germline V gene sequence: CDR1 SQVTM, CDR2 ANQGSEA. This chain's CDR3 is CSAELAGESTDTQYF. The CDR3 DNA follows: TGCAGCGCAGAATTAGCGGGAGAGAGCACAGATACGCAGTATTTT.

The chain joins TRBV3-1 (or the pseudogene TRBV3-2) to TRBJ2-3; a weak D match, TRBD1 (5 bases). With 4 bases removed from V and 2 bases from J, the gap between germline ends came to 16 bases. Germline CDR1 LGHDT, CDR2 YNNKEL (reference sequence). The length of the CDR3 is 16 residues. The CDR3 coding sequence is TGTGCCAGCAGCCCTTACGAAAGGGGTTACACAGATACGCAGTATTTT. It encodes CASSPYERGYTDTQYF.

Regarding this clone: The junction departs from the called germline gene at one end, perhaps through a read error. The chain employs TRBV11-2 and TRBJ2-7, with 12 bases aligning to TRBD2. Germline assignment: CDR1 SGHAT and CDR2 FQNNGV. The CDR3 has 12 amino acids. The CDR3, as DNA: TGTGCCAGCAGCTTAGGCCCGGGACTAGCGGGCTTC. Its protein is CASSLGPGLAGF. The full variable domain, with the rest looked up from reference TRBV11-2 and TRBJ2-7, is EAGVAQSPRYKIIEKRQSVAFWCNPISGHATLYWYQQILGQGPKLLIQFQNNGVVDDSQLPKDRFSAERLKGVDSTLKIQPAKLEDSAVYLCASSLGPGLAGFGPGTRLTVT.

The rearrangement links TRBV6-5 to TRBJ2-7; a weak D match, TRBD1 (6 bases). This CDR3 region has 14 residues. V was pared by 6 bases and J by 0 bases, with 12 bases between. Germline-derived CDR1 and CDR2 are MNHEY and SVGAGI. In nucleotides, the CDR3 is TGTGCCAGCAGGAGGACAGATACCTCCTACGAGCAGTACTTC. It yields the protein CASRRTDTSYEQYF.